The 30 T cell receptor beta chains in this list originate from one sample, sequenced in a study of tumor-infiltrating lymphocytes in primary liver carcinoma. TCR beta cDNA was made from around 520 ng total RNA with a constant-region primer. Investigators got TCR beta libraries out of three nested multiplex PCR rounds, done with slightly modified ARM-PCR. It was with TRBV1-TRBV30 forward primers and a C-beta reverse primer that the first two PCR rounds were run, at approximately 10 cycles each. TCRdb re-derived calls from the multiplex PCR reads in MiXCR, one entry per CDR3 protein. There are approximately 340,000 distinct CDR3 sequences in the sample; around 60% occur only once, and roughly 6.5% lies in the top ten. Both blood RNA, taken from unsorted whole blood, and germline DNA were extracted. The sequencing input was peripheral blood. The receptors derive from a man aged 40-50 years with primary liver carcinoma and hepatitis B virus infection.

As concerns this clonotype: This clone may be a read error of a much larger clone one base away. The rearrangement uses TRBV6-1 and TRBJ2-4; 15 nucleotides match TRBD2. CDR1 is MNHNS, CDR2 SASEGT, per germline. This CDR3 contains 21 residues. The V gene end was trimmed by 0 bases and the J gene end by 1 base; junction bases not matched to a gene: 10. DNA for the CDR3: TGTGCCAGCAGTGAAGCCGGCTGGACTAGCGGGAGGGGGGAGGCCAAAAACATTCAGTACTTC. Translated, it gives CASSEAGWTSGRGEAKNIQYF.

This clonotype was observed many times. The chain combines TRBV13 with TRBJ2-1; 8 bases match TRBD2. The CDR3 length is 19 residues. Germline assignment: CDR1 PRHDT and CDR2 FYEKMQ (reference sequence). J was trimmed by 6 bases and V by 1 base; bases with no gene match: 17. CDR3 nucleotide sequence: TGTGCCAGCAGCTTAGCACCGGGAGGGGGGATGGGAAGAGGCAATGAGCAGTTCTTC. Amino acid sequence: CASSLAPGGGMGRGNEQFF.

On this clonotype itself: A much larger clone lies a single base off, so this may be a read error. The chain joins TRBV6-5 to TRBJ2-7, with no clear D. The CDR3 length is 16 residues. V shed 2 bases and J shed 1 base, with 15 bases lying between them. Germline V gene sequence: CDR1 MNHEY, CDR2 SVGAGI. The CDR3: CASSYVHLGWSYEQYF. CDR3 bases: TGTGCCAGCAGTTACGTACACTTGGGATGGTCCTACGAGCAGTACTTC.

Comment on this clonotype: A clone one base away is much larger, so this may be a read error. The chain combines TRBV6-5 with TRBJ1-6, with D uncertain. CDR1 is MNHEY and CDR2 is SVGAGI in the germline V gene. This CDR3 has 9 amino acids. The CDR3 nucleotides read TGTGGGGTAGTGTCACCCCTCCACTTT. Encoded protein: CGVVSPLHF.

This rearrangement joins TRBV5-4 to TRBJ1-2, with unresolved D. The CDR3 spans 14 residues. The germline gives CDR1 SGHNT, CDR2 YYREEE (reference sequence). V lost 0 bases and J lost 2, with 8 bases in between. The CDR3, as DNA: TGTGCCAGCAGCTTGGCTGGCGTAAACTATGGCTACACCTTC. Translating it yields CASSLAGVNYGYTF.

Turning to this clonotype: This may be a read error: a much more frequent sequence differs by one nucleotide. This chain connects TRBV29-1 to TRBJ1-1; TRBD1 might be the D (5 bases). Germline lookup yields CDR1 SQVTM and CDR2 ANQGSEA. This CDR3 spans 12 amino acids. CDR3 DNA: TGCAGCGTTGGGGGACCTAACACTGGAGCTTTCTTT. It specifies CSVGGPNTGAFF.

This clonotype has more than one count but fewer than ten. This may be a read error, as it is one base from a much larger clone. This sequence joins TRBV29-1 and TRBJ2-3, with 12 nucleotides matching TRBD2. Germline CDR1 and CDR2: SQVTM and ANQGSEA. The V segment lost 0 bases and the J segment 2 bases; nucleotides outside the gene matches: 6. This CDR3 is 17 amino acids long. The CDR3 nucleotides read TGCAGCGTTGAAGATCCGGCTAGCGGGAGGGTCACAGATACGCAGTATTTT. Protein: CSVEDPASGRVTDTQYF.

This clonotype was found once. J is TRBJ2-7 and V is TRBV29-1; D unresolved. CDR3 length: 11 residues. Germline CDR1 is SQVTM and CDR2 is ANQGSEA. V lost 7 bases and J lost 2, with 9 bases in between. The CDR3 DNA reads as TGCAGCGCCGATGGGCCCTACGAGCAGTACTTC. This gives the protein CSADGPYEQYF.

Note on this clonotype: A much larger clone differs by one base, so this may be a read error. The J gene is TRBJ1-2, the V gene TRBV5-6; D is possibly TRBD1 (5 bases). The germline CDR1 and CDR2 sequences are SGHDT and YYEEEE. The CDR3 is 14 amino acids. The CDR3 DNA reads TGTGCCTTCCTCCCCGGTCGGGGCCATTATGACTACACCTTC. Encoded protein: CAFLPGRGHYDYTF.

The sample holds one count of this clonotype. Possible read error: a much larger clone is one base away. This sequence joins TRBV4-3 and TRBJ2-7, with TRBD2 identical over 7 bases. CDR3 size: 12 residues. Looked up from germline, CDR1 is LGHNA and CDR2 is YSLEER. CDR3 in DNA: TGCGCCAGCAGCCAAGGGGGGAGGGAGCACTACTTC. Amino acid sequence: CASSQGGREHYF.

V is TRBV20-1 and J is TRBJ2-7, with D possibly matching TRBD2 (7 bases). This CDR3 has 14 residues. The V end lost 5 bases, the J end lost 3 bases, and 17 bases lay between the germline ends. Germline-derived CDR1 and CDR2 are DFQATT and SNEGSKA (reference sequence). The CDR3 region is CSAPLQGGDYEQYF. In nucleotides, the CDR3 is TGCAGTGCTCCCCTCCAAGGGGGGGACTACGAGCAGTACTTC.

The gene calls are TRBV7-8 and TRBJ1-1, with 8 bases that match TRBD1. The CDR3 totals 14 residues. Germline CDR1 and CDR2: SGHVS and FQNEAQ. Trimming removed 5 bases from V and 4 bases from J; junction bases left unmatched: 6. CDR3 sequence reads: CASSQQGAATEAFF. CDR3 bases: TGTGCCAGCAGCCAGCAGGGGGCTGCCACTGAAGCTTTCTTT.

This clonotype was seen ten or more times. The rearrangement links TRBV5-5 to TRBJ2-1; D may be TRBD1 (6 bases). CDR3 length: 16 residues. Germline V gene lookup returns CDR1 SGHKS and CDR2 YYEKEE (reference sequence). V lost 4 bases and J 5 bases, leaving 19 bases between the germline ends. The CDR3 reads CASSPNERGTHNEQFF. CDR3 bases: TGTGCCAGCAGCCCGAACGAGAGGGGGACCCACAATGAGCAGTTCTTC.

Concerning this clonotype: This clone may be a read error of a much larger clone one base away. The J gene is TRBJ1-1, the V gene TRBV6-5; 11 bases match TRBD1. The germline V gene encodes CDR1 MNHEY and CDR2 SVGAGI. The CDR3 extends over 17 amino acids. Unmatched junction bases numbered 14, after V lost 8 bases and J lost 3 bases. CDR3 sequence (DNA): TGTGCCAGCTGTTTAACGGACAGGGGGCTAGTGGACACTGAAGCTTTCTTT. It yields the protein CASCLTDRGLVDTEAFF.

This clonotype has only a few counts. In DNA, the CDR3 is TGCAGCGTTGGGGGGTTGGAGCAGTACTTC. Translating gives CSVGGLEQYF. The chain links TRBV29-1 to TRBJ2-7; TRBD1 or TRBD2 may be the D gene (5 bases each). The CDR3 is made up of 10 amino acids. Trimming removed 4 bases from V and 7 bases from J, with 8 bases in between. Germline V lookup: CDR1 SQVTM, CDR2 ANQGSEA.

This clonotype has a handful of counts. This may stem from a read error, because a much larger clone lies one nucleotide away. This sequence joins TRBV11-2 and TRBJ2-1; tentative D call: TRBD2 (5 bases). V was cut by 5 bases and J by 4 bases, with 18 bases left in between. CDR1 is SGHAT and CDR2 is FQNNGV in the germline V gene. The CDR3 has 16 amino acids. CDR3 sequence (DNA): TGTGCCAGCAGCCCCGGGTGGGAGCGATCTTACAATGAGCAGTTCTTC. Translation: CASSPGWERSYNEQFF.

For this clonotype: At one of its ends the junction is not consistent with the germline gene, which may arise from a read error. The genes are TRBV6-1 and TRBJ1-1; D remains unclear. Germline V gene data show CDR1 as MNHNS and CDR2 as SASEGT. The CDR3 has 14 amino acids. The CDR3 loop is CASSSPTDTGEALF. CDR3 nucleotide sequence: TGTGCCAGCAGTTCACCAACCGACACCGGAGAAGCTCTCTTT.

V usage is TRBV11-2 and J usage is TRBJ1-2; TRBD1 aligns across 7 bases. The V and J ends lost 7 bases and 0 bases, in that order; junction bases with no gene match: 14. The CDR3 spans 17 residues. Germline V gives CDR1 SGHAT, CDR2 FQNNGV. CDR3 in amino acids: CASTASQGRKANYGYTF. The DNA of the CDR3 is TGTGCCAGCACTGCCTCACAGGGGCGGAAAGCTAACTATGGCTACACCTTC.

Remarks on this clonotype: An end of the junction does not agree with germline; a read error may underlie this. This chain connects TRBV7-9 to TRBJ2-3, with 12 bases fitting TRBD2. This CDR3 has 19 residues. Germline V gene lookup returns CDR1 SEHNR and CDR2 FQNEAQ (reference sequence). CDR3 residues: CTSSLMRLAGAWGTDTQYF. DNA for the CDR3: TGTACCAGCAGCTTGATGAGACTAGCGGGAGCCTGGGGCACAGATACGCAGTATTTT. The full variable domain, with the rest looked up from reference TRBV7-9 and TRBJ2-3, is DTGVSQNPRHKITKRGQNVTFRCDPISEHNRLYWYRQTLGQGPEFLTYFQNEAQLEKSRLLSDRFSAERPKGSFSTLEIQRTEQGDSAMYLCTSSLMRLAGAWGTDTQYFGPGTRLTVL.

The chain combines TRBV30 with TRBJ2-7, with 10 bases that match TRBD1. CDR1 GTSNPN and CDR2 SVGIG come from the germline V gene (reference sequence). Trimming at V came to 3 bases and at J to 2 bases, leaving 1 base not matched to a gene. CDR3 length: 13 residues. CDR3 amino acids: CAWRGQGTYEQYF. The CDR3 coding sequence is TGTGCCTGGAGGGGACAGGGGACCTACGAGCAGTACTTC.

As for this clonotype: Without the conserved terminal phenylalanine or tryptophan, this CDR3 likely stems from a read error. The limits of the CDR3 on the DNA are not certain, so only TCRdb's listed CDR3 is given. The rearrangement links TRBV11-2 to TRBJ2-5; TRBD1, the table's D call, lacks a check against the DNA. The germline gives CDR1 SGHAT, CDR2 FQNNGV. The CDR3 spans 16 residues, counting both ends. The CDR3 is CASSKTTGGLTETQYL.

Concerning this clonotype: A much more abundant neighbour one base away suggests this may be a read error. In this CDR3 the conserved last residue, phenylalanine or tryptophan, is missing, so a read error is likely. The chain uses TRBV4-3 and TRBJ2-2, with 8 bases aligning to TRBD2. This CDR3 is built from 15 residues. Per the germline V gene, CDR1 is LGHNA and CDR2 is YSLEER. The ends lost 3 bases at V and 3 bases at J; junction bases unmatched: 3. The CDR3 loop is CASSHSGAYTGELFS. The CDR3 coding sequence is TGCGCCAGCAGCCATAGCGGGGCTTACACCGGGGAGCTGTTTTCT.

This sequence joins TRBV11-1 and TRBJ2-5; unclear D gene. Germline-derived CDR1 and CDR2 are SGHAT and FQDESV (reference sequence). The germline V and J ends were trimmed by 3 bases and 3 bases, with 8 bases remaining between them. The CDR3 spans 13 residues. The CDR3, as DNA: TGTGCCAGCAGCTTGCTGGAGAAAGAGACCCAGTACTTC. Encoded protein: CASSLLEKETQYF. The variable domain in full, with the rest retrieved from reference TRBV11-1 and TRBJ2-5, is EAEVAQSPRYKITEKSQAVAFWCDPISGHATLYWYRQILGQGPELLVQFQDESVVDDSQLPKDRFSAERLKGVDSTLKIQPAELGDSAMYLCASSLLEKETQYFGPGTRLLVL.

J is TRBJ2-2 and V is TRBV5-1, with D maybe TRBD1 (5 bases). Trimming took 1 base from V and 1 from J, leaving 11 bases between them. This CDR3 has 16 residues. CDR1 and CDR2 from the germline V gene are SGHRS and YFSETQ. CDR3 in amino acids: CASSLQIQGNTGELFF. DNA of the CDR3: TGCGCCAGCAGCTTGCAAATTCAGGGGAACACCGGGGAGCTGTTTTTT.

As for this clonotype: No conserved phenylalanine or tryptophan ends this CDR3, so it is likely a read error. The J gene is TRBJ2-2, the V gene TRBV4-1; the D is unclear. The CDR3 loop spans 17 amino acids. Per germline, CDR1 MGHRA and CDR2 YSYEKL. Trimming shortened V by 0 bases and J by 0 bases, and 11 bases separated the two germline ends. This chain's CDR3 is CASSQDWVAANTGELFL. The CDR3, as DNA: TGCGCCAGCAGCCAAGATTGGGTAGCCGCGAACACCGGGGAGCTGTTTCTT.

To note about this clonotype: A junction boundary mismatches the germline segment, possibly from a read error. The chain combines TRBV10-2 with TRBJ2-7; TRBD2 matches at 13 bases. The CDR3 has 14 amino acids. Germline assignment: CDR1 WSHSY and CDR2 SAAADI. The CDR3 DNA follows: TGCGCCAGCCGACTAGCGGGAGGACGATACGGGCAGTACTTC. Translation gives CASRLAGGRYGQYF.

About this clonotype: Given a much more abundant clone one base away, this may be a read error. This likely comes from a read error, as the CDR3 has no conserved phenylalanine or tryptophan at its end. The CDR3 region has the DNA TGTGCCAGCAGCACCTGGGGGACCTACGAGCAGTACCTC. It specifies CASSTWGTYEQYL. The chain carries TRBV12-3 or TRBV12-4 and TRBJ2-7; perhaps D is TRBD1 or TRBD2 (5 bases each). The CDR3 runs to 13 residues. Trimming cost V 6 bases and J 2 bases, with 11 bases left between them.

Only one count was recorded for this clonotype. The conserved phenylalanine or tryptophan is not found at the CDR3 terminus, so this likely reflects a read error. This chain links TRBV12-3 or TRBV12-4 with TRBJ2-5; D is possibly TRBD1 (6 bases). CDR3 size: 14 residues. The CDR3 loop is CASSLVQGTETQYI. The CDR3 bases are TGTGCTAGCAGTTTAGTTCAGGGGACAGAGACCCAGTACATC.

This clonotype was recorded only once. The V gene is TRBV28, the J gene TRBJ2-5; unclear D gene. The CDR3 length is 13 residues. Trimming took off 5 bases at V and 5 bases at J, with 12 bases between the two ends. Germline CDR1 reads MDHEN; CDR2 reads SYDVKM. CDR3 DNA sequence: TGTGCCAGCAGTGGCCTGGTCGAGGAGACCCAGTACTTC. Encoded protein: CASSGLVEETQYF.

This rearrangement joins TRBV11-2 to TRBJ2-3; D may be TRBD1 or TRBD2 (5 bases each). Per the germline V gene, CDR1 is SGHAT and CDR2 is FQNNGV. The CDR3 spans 17 residues. Trimming took off 6 bases at V and 1 base at J, with 20 bases between the two ends. CDR3 DNA: TGTGCCAGCAGTGGGCAGGGCCCTAGCTATCGCACAGATACGCAGTATTTT. This sequence encodes CASSGQGPSYRTDTQYF.